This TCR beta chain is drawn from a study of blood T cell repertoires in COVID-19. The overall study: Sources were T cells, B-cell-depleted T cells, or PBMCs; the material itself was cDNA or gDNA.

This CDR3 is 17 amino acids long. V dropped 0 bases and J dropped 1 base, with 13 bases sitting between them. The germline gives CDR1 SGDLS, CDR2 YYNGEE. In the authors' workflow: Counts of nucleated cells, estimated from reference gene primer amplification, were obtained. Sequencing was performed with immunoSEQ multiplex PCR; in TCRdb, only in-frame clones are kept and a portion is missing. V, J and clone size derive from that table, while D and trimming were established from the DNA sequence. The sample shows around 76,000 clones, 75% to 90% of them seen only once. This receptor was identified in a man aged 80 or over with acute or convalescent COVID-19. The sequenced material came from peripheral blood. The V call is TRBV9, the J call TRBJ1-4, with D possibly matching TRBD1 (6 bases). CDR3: CASSVALAGVTNEKLFF. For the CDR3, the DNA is TGTGCCAGCAGCGTAGCTCTGGCAGGGGTAACTAATGAAAAACTGTTTTTT.